The rows below give T cell receptor beta chains drawn from one sample of a study of blood T cell repertoires in COVID-19. Clones were sequenced by immunoSEQ multiplex PCR, and TCRdb holds only the in-frame ones, with some missing. The repertoire consists of some 120,000 clones, with roughly 80% occurring once and the leading ten covering 12%. Sequenced sample: peripheral blood. These receptors all come from a human donor in a cohort sampled during active COVID-19. The CDR3 runs from the conserved cysteine through the conserved F or W. Fields, in order: clone size, V gene, D gene, CDR3 length, J gene, CDR3 protein, CDR3 DNA. D genes are given only for firm matches. Clone size is given for some rows only: seen once, a few or many times, or a class if the clone is expanded.

.	TRBV10-3	TRBD1	18	TRBJ2-1	CAISEDVPGQGVKNEQFF	TGTGCCATCAGTGAGGACGTCCCCGGACAGGGGGTAAAAAATGAGCAGTTCTTC
.	TRBV13	TRBD1	13	TRBJ2-7	CASSLNGAGGQDF	TGTGCCAGCAGCTTAAACGGAGCAGGGGGACAGGACTTC
.	TRBV3-1/TRBV3-2	TRBD1	16	TRBJ2-3	CASSARTGSSTDTQYF	TGTGCCAGCAGCGCCCGGACAGGATCTAGCACAGATACGCAGTATTTT
.	TRBV10-2	TRBD1	15	TRBJ1-1	CASRNRGTANTEAFF	TGCGCCAGCAGGAACAGGGGGACAGCGAACACTGAAGCTTTCTTT
few	TRBV7-8	.	16	TRBJ1-6	CASSLARVPYNSPLHF	TGTGCCAGCAGCTTAGCCCGGGTACCCTATAATTCACCCCTCCACTTT
.	TRBV5-1	TRBD2	16	TRBJ2-1	CASSLNPAGGQNEQFF	TGCGCCAGCAGTCTGAACCCAGCGGGGGGGCAAAATGAGCAGTTCTTC
.	TRBV3-1/TRBV3-2	.	15	TRBJ1-2	CASSLTGTSSYGYTF	TGTGCCAGCAGCCTAACCGGGACAAGTAGCTATGGCTACACCTTC
.	TRBV7-8	TRBD2	16	TRBJ2-5	CASSLAPAGVGETQYF	TGTGCCAGCAGCTTAGCCCCCGCGGGGGTTGGAGAGACCCAGTACTTC
.	TRBV7-6	.	17	TRBJ2-3	CASSLVRGRDRADTQYF	TGTGCCAGCAGCTTAGTGCGGGGGCGCGATCGGGCAGATACGCAGTATTTT
.	TRBV18	.	14	TRBJ1-2	CASSPPSDRTFYTF	TGTGCCAGCTCACCACCGTCGGACAGAACCTTCTACACCTTC
.	TRBV7-2	.	13	TRBJ1-6	CASSLAVQTPLHF	TGTGCCAGCAGCTTAGCTGTACAAACACCCCTCCACTTT
few	TRBV6-5	.	13	TRBJ2-7	CATRDNNSYEQYF	TGTGCCACCCGGGACAATAACTCCTACGAGCAGTACTTC
.	TRBV6-6	.	14	TRBJ2-1	CASKGPGVYNEQFF	TGTGCCAGCAAGGGGCCGGGGGTATACAATGAGCAGTTCTTC
many	TRBV6-2/TRBV6-3	.	15	TRBJ1-2	CASSFNGIANYGYTF	TGTGCCAGCAGTTTTAACGGGATTGCTAACTATGGCTACACCTTC
.	TRBV23-1	TRBD2	17	TRBJ2-7	CASSPPWLAGGTYEQYF	TGCGCCAGCAGTCCCCCCTGGCTAGCGGGGGGTACCTACGAGCAGTACTTC
.	TRBV3-1/TRBV3-2	.	16	TRBJ1-6	CASSQEGGVVHSPLHF	TGTGCCAGCAGCCAAGAAGGGGGGGTGGTGCATTCACCCCTCCACTTT
.	TRBV7-2	TRBD1	15	TRBJ1-6	CASSFDDRADSPLHF	TGTGCCAGCAGCTTCGACGACAGGGCGGATTCACCCCTCCACTTT
.	TRBV29-1	TRBD2	15	TRBJ2-1	CSVAGTSESVYEQFF	TGCAGCGTGGCGGGGACTAGCGAGTCGGTCTATGAGCAGTTCTTC
.	TRBV7-9	.	18	TRBJ1-6	CASSSDGTSVWLDSPLHF	TGTGCCAGCAGCTCAGACGGGACATCGGTCTGGCTCGATTCACCCCTCCACTTT
few	TRBV2	.	11	TRBJ1-2	CASRYTYGYTF	TGTGCCAGCAGATACACCTATGGCTACACCTTC
few	TRBV10-3	.	13	TRBJ1-6	CAIRGGSNSPLHF	TGTGCCATCAGGGGGGGGAGTAATTCACCCCTCCACTTT
.	TRBV7-2	TRBD2	16	TRBJ2-3	CASSLARAGEGYTQYF	TGTGCCAGCAGCTTAGCGCGGGCCGGGGAGGGATATACGCAGTATTTT
few	TRBV6-5	TRBD1	14	TRBJ2-7	CASMFHRGTYEQYF	TGTGCCAGCATGTTCCACAGGGGAACCTACGAGCAGTACTTC
.	TRBV6-5	TRBD1	14	TRBJ2-7	CASSRTGPPYEQYF	TGTGCCAGCAGTCGGACAGGGCCCCCCTACGAGCAGTACTTC
few	TRBV6-6	.	14	TRBJ1-1	CASRPLDWSTEAFF	TGTGCCAGCAGGCCCTTGGATTGGAGCACTGAAGCTTTCTTT
.	TRBV5-6	TRBD1	15	TRBJ1-2	CASSPTTGGLYGYTF	TGTGCCAGCAGCCCGACGACAGGGGGCCTCTATGGCTACACCTTC
.	TRBV7-6	.	15	TRBJ2-2	CASSLGGFFTGELFF	TGTGCCAGCAGCTTAGGGGGCTTTTTCACCGGGGAGCTGTTTTTT
.	TRBV6-5	.	14	TRBJ2-2	CASSYSAEPGELFF	TGTGCCAGCAGTTACTCGGCGGAACCCGGGGAGCTGTTTTTT
.	TRBV5-1	TRBD2	14	TRBJ2-5	CASRSTSGGETQYF	TGCGCCAGCAGATCGACTAGCGGGGGAGAGACCCAGTACTTC
.	TRBV5-6	TRBD2	18	TRBJ2-3	CASSSGLAGHVGTDTQYF	TGTGCCAGCAGCTCCGGACTAGCGGGCCACGTGGGGACAGATACGCAGTATTTT
.	TRBV19	TRBD2	14	TRBJ2-2	CASSGGVNTGELFF	TGTGCCAGTAGCGGGGGGGTGAACACCGGGGAGCTGTTTTTT
.	TRBV9	.	15	TRBJ1-4	CASSPSMDSNEKLFF	TGTGCCAGCAGCCCATCCATGGACTCTAATGAAAAACTGTTTTTT
once	TRBV3-1/TRBV3-2	TRBD2	16	TRBJ2-5	CASSLRLAGGGETQYF	TGTGCCAGCAGCTTAAGACTAGCGGGGGGTGGTGAGACCCAGTACTTC
.	TRBV6-5	TRBD1	15	TRBJ1-6	CASSYSDRGRSPLHF	TGTGCCAGCAGTTACAGCGACAGGGGGCGGTCACCCCTCCACTTT
many	TRBV4-1	.	17	TRBJ1-3	CASSQDPLGASAHTIYF	TGCGCCAGCAGCCAAGATCCACTTGGGGCATCAGCACACACCATATATTTT